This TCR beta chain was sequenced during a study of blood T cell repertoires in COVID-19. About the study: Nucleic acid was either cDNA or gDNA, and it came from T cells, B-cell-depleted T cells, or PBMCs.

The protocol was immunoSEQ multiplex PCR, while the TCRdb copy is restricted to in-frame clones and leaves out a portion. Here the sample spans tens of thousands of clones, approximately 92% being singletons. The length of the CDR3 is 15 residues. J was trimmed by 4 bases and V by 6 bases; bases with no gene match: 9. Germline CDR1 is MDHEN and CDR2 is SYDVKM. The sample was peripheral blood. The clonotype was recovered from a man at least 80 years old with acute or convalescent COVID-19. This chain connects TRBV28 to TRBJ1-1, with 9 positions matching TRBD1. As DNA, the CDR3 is TGTGCCAGCAGACTGACAGGGGGAATCGGCACTGAAGCTTTCTTT. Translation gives CASRLTGGIGTEAFF.